The sample holds many counts of the clone carrying this T cell receptor (beta chain). CDR3 length: 15 residues. Deletions cut 6 bases from V and 0 bases from J, with 14 bases between. In germline, CDR1 is MNHNS, CDR2 SASEGT. A roughly 9.7 ml volume of fresh peripheral blood provided the PBMCs. This entry comes from a study of Graves' ophthalmopathy and Graves' hyperthyroidism. Investigators amplified TCR beta CDR3 regions from RNA transcripts. RT-PCR with HTBI primers came first, then second-round multiplex PCR. TCRdb itself ran the multiplex PCR reads through MiXCR, one entry per CDR3 protein. Here the sample spans about half a million distinct CDR3 sequences, around an eighth being singletons.

Specimen: blood. This receptor was obtained from a woman under 40 with Graves' ophthalmopathy. The chain couples TRBV6-1 to TRBJ1-1, with D possibly being TRBD1 (5 bases). CDR3 region: CASRPDSGMNTEAFF. CDR3 sequence (DNA): TGTGCCAGCAGGCCCGACAGTGGCATGAACACTGAAGCTTTCTTT.